Sequencing of this TCR beta chain was carried out in a study of CD8 T cells in Susac syndrome (dated by TCRdb to between 2018 and 2021). About the full investigation: Whether CD8+ T cell activation and differentiation in Susac syndrome was antigen driven was tested using repertoire sequencing.

Notes on this clonotype: Its antigen remains undetermined. No base quality information exists; no much larger clone differs at one position.

Peripheral blood CD8+ and CD4+ T cells from healthy donors, Susac syndrome patients and multiple sclerosis patients were profiled using high-throughput TCR beta sequencing. Healthy donors were included as age- and sex-matched controls. Bulk CD8+ and CD4+ T cells were purified by magnetic negative isolation, while CD8+ TEMRA cells were enriched using FACS. Blood was drawn into EDTA tubes, processed within 24 hours, and PBMCs were isolated by density gradient centrifugation. PBMCs intended for TCR sequencing were cryopreserved in liquid nitrogen and thawed later in a water bath at 37 degrees C. The sorted or isolated CD4+, CD8+ and CD8+ TEMRA cells had a purity of 90% or higher. RNA was extracted with the RNeasy kit and roughly 0.45 to 1 ug was reverse transcribed using random hexamers. The immunoSEQ multiplex PCR assay, covering 54 Vbeta and 13 Jbeta segments, was used to amplify TCR beta CDR3 regions. Bias from PCR amplification was corrected by using a synthetic template baseline for primer optimization and for computational correction. As for how the authors treated the data: Reads were assigned to V, D and J genes according to IMGT and analyzed in immunoSEQ Analyzer, with only productive sequences retained. Clonality was calculated as one minus the Shannon entropy normalized by log2 of the number of productive unique sequences. Public and private clones were assessed among the 100 most prevalent clones of each patient and control. A clone was defined as Susac-specific if it was absent from the healthy and MS cohorts, from 1052 published viral clones and from other ImmuneACCESS disease sequences. The public reads were quality trimmed at Q25 with fastp and then assembled into clones with MiXCR by TCRdb, keeping productive beta chains. Rows merge per CDR3 protein into single entries with the most common DNA and genes. The V and J calls were not made by the authors but by TCRdb's processing. This sample lists some 99,000 distinct CDR3 sequences; around 97% were detected once. Roughly 0.099% of the sample is held by the ten biggest clonotypes.

What the study reported, not specific to this receptor: The TCR sequencing and HLA analysis was acknowledged to have included a relatively small number of individuals.

CDR1 and CDR2 (SEHNR, FQNEAQ) derive from the germline V gene (reference sequence). Trimming takes 5 bases from V and 4 bases from J, and the germline ends sit 17 bases apart. The CDR3 covers 15 residues, taking in both the cysteine and the phenylalanine. The sequence is cut down to CDR3 DNA, 45 bases in frame from base 1. The clonotype comes from a human donor in good health. The chain links TRBV7-9 with TRBJ1-1, with the D gene not clear enough to name. Sample: CD4+ T cells from PBMCs. The nucleotides read TGTGCCAGCAGCCCTTTAAACTCCCTTGGCACTGAAGCTTTCTTT. This yields the protein CASSPLNSLGTEAFF.